The following is a TCR beta chain sequence with its context. This clone's antigen is unknown. No base qualities exist here, and no much larger clone lies one base off it. The data stem from a study of control samples from healthy donors and cancer patients (dated by TCRdb to 2020 to 2021). Including cysteine and phenylalanine, the CDR3 has 15 amino acids. Only CDR3 DNA is held: 45 bases, read in frame from base 1. CDR1 and CDR2 (SGHNT, YYREEE) derive from the germline V gene (reference sequence). The germline ends are 15 bases apart after V is trimmed by 4 bases and J by 2 bases. The method was the immunoSEQ multiplex PCR assay. The table comes from immuneACCESS by way of TCRdb, which keeps in-frame sequences with V and J called. Part of the clones is missing from these tables; in studies checked, under half for an unresolved V gene and the rest for unknown reasons. This sample comprises 100,000 or so clones, around 89% of them detected only once. The ten largest clones capture 7.5% to 10% of the sample.

The sequenced sample consisted of blood. The sequence links TRBV5-4 to TRBJ2-5; the D segment could be TRBD1, given 6 matching bases. The receptor comes from a man younger than 40 in good health. Here the CDR3 is given as CASSDPPGQQETQYF. The nucleotides are TGTGCCAGCAGCGACCCTCCGGGACAACAAGAGACCCAGTACTTC.